This T cell receptor beta chain was found in a study of control samples from healthy donors and cancer patients. Clones were sequenced by immunoSEQ multiplex PCR, and TCRdb holds only the in-frame ones, with some missing. The sample lists about 82,000 clones; 75% to 90% were seen once. V dropped 1 base and J dropped 0; count of bases not matched to a gene: 8. The length of the CDR3 is 19 residues. Germline V CDR1 and CDR2: SGHVS, FQNEAQ. The sequence was collected from a man aged 50 to 59 in good health. The genes are TRBV7-8 and TRBJ2-1; 11 nucleotides agree with TRBD2. The specimen was blood. Here the CDR3 reads CASSLEASGGLSSYNEQFF. CDR3 DNA sequence: TGTGCCAGCAGCTTAGAGGCTAGCGGGGGGTTGAGCTCCTACAATGAGCAGTTCTTC.